This section outlines one T cell receptor (beta chain) sequence together with its context. The identical CDR3 is also encoded by other nucleotide sequences in the sample. Original methodology: The authors estimated nucleated cell counts from reference gene primer amplification. The protocol was immunoSEQ multiplex PCR, while the TCRdb copy is restricted to in-frame clones and leaves out a portion. V and J calls plus clone size are reproduced from that table; the DNA served to infer D and trimming. The data contain about 260,000 clones, about 90% of them seen just once; the ten biggest clones take up 1.5%. Trimming at V came to 3 bases and at J to 8 bases, leaving 4 bases not matched to a gene. The V gene's germline CDR1 is KGHSH and CDR2 LQKENI. There are 14 residues in the CDR3. This record comes from a study of blood T cell repertoires in COVID-19. For the study at large: The origin of the acute and convalescent COVID-19 samples was the United States, Italy and Spain. PBMCs, B-cell-depleted T cells, or T cells provided the cDNA or gDNA that made up the material.

This sequence was found in a woman between 35 and 50 years old who had recovered from COVID-19. The chain carries TRBV18 and TRBJ1-4; 9 nucleotides agree with TRBD1. The source material was peripheral blood. As DNA, the CDR3 is TGTGCCAGCTCACCGGGACAGGGAGGCGAAAAACTGTTTTTT. As protein: CASSPGQGGEKLFF.